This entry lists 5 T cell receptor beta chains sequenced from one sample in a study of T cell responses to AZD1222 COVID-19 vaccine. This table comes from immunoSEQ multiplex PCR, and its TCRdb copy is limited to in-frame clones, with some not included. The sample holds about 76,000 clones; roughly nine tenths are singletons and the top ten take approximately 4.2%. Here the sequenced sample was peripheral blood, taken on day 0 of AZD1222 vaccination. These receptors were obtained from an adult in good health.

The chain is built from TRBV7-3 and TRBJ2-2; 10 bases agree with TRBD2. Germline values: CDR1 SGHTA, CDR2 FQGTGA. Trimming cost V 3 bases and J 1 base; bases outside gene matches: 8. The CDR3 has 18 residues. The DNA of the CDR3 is TGTGCCAGCAGCTTCATCTGGGCTAGCGGGGGGAACACCGGGGAGCTGTTTTTT. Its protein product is CASSFIWASGGNTGELFF. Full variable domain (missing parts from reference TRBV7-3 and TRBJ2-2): GAGVSQTPSNKVTEKGKYVELRCDPISGHTALYWYRQSLGQGPEFLIYFQGTGAADDSGLPNDRFFAVRPEGSVSTLKIQRTERGDSAVYLCASSFIWASGGNTGELFFGEGSRLTVL.

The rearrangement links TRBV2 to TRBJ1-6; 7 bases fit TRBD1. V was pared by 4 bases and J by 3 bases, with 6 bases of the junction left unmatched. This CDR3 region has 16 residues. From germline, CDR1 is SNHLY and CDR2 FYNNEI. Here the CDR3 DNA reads TGTGCCAGCAGTGTGGAGAGGGACAGCTATAATTCACCCCTCCACTTT. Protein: CASSVERDSYNSPLHF.

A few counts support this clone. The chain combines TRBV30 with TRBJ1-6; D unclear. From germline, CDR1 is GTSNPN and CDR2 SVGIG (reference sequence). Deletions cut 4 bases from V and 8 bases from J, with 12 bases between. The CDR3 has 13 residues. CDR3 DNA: TGTGCCTGGACGTCTACGGTGGATTCACCCCTCCACTTT. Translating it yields CAWTSTVDSPLHF.

The CDR3 region has the DNA TGTGCCACCAGCAGAGCACAGGGCCGGGAAAAACTGTTTTTT. Protein product: CATSRAQGREKLFF. The chain combines TRBV15 with TRBJ1-4; weak D call: TRBD1 (6 bases). V was cut by 1 base and J by 8 bases, with 11 bases left in between. This CDR3 has 14 residues. CDR1 LNHNV and CDR2 YYDKDF come from the germline V gene (reference sequence).

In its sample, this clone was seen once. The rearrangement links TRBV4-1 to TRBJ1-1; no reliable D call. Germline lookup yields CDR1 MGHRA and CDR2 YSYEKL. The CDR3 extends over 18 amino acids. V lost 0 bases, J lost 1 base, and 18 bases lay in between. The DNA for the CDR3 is TGCGCCAGCAGCCAAGATGAGTGGTTTACGGGCGGGAACACTGAAGCTTTCTTT. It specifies CASSQDEWFTGGNTEAFF.